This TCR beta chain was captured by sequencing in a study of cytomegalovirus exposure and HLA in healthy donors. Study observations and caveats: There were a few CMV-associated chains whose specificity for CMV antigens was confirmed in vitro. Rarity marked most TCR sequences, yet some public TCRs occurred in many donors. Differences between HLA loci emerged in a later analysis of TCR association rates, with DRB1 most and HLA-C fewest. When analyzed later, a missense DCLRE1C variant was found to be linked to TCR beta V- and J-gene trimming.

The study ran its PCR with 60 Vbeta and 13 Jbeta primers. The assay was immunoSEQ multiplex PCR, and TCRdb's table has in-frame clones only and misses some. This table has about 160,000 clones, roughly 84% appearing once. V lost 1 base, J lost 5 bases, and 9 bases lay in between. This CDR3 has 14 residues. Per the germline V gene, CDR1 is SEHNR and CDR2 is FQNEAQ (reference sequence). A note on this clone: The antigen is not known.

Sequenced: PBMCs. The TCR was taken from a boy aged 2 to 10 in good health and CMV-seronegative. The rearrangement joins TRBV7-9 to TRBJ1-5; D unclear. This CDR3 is CASSLGGWDQPQHF. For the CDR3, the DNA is TGTGCCAGCAGCTTAGGAGGTTGGGATCAGCCCCAGCATTTT.